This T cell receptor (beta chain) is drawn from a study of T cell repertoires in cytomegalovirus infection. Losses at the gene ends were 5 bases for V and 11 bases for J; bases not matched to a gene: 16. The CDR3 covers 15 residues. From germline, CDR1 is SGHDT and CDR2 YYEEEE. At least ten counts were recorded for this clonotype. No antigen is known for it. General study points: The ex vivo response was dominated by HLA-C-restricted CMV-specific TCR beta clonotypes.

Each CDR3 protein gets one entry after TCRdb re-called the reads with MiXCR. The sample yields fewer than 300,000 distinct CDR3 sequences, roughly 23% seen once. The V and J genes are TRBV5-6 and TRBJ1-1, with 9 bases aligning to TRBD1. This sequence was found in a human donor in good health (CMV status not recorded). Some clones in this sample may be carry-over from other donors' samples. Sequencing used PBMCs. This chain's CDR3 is CASSITGGDPGGAFF. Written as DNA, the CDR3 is TGTGCCAGCAGTATAACAGGGGGCGATCCTGGTGGCGCTTTCTTT.